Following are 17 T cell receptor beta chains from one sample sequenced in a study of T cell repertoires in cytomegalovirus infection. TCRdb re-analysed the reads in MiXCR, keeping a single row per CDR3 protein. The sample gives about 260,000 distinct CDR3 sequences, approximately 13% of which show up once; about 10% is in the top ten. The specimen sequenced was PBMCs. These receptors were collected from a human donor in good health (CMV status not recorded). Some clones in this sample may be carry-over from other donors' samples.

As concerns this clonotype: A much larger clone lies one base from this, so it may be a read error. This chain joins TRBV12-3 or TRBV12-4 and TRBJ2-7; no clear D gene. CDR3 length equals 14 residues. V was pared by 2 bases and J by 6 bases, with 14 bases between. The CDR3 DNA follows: TGTGCCAGCAGTTTAACGGAAGGCCTTAGCGAGCAGTACTTC. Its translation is CASSLTEGLSEQYF.

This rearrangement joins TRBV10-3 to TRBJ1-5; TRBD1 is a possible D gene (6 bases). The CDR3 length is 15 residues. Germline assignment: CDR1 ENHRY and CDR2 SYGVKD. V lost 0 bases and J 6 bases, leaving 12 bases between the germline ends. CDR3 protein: CAISESRGEGQPQHF. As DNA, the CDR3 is TGTGCCATCAGTGAGTCTAGGGGGGAAGGTCAGCCCCAGCATTTT.

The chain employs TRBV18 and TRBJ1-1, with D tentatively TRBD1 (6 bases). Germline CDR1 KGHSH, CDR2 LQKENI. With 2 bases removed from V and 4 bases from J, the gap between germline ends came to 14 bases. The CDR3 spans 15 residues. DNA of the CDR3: TGTGCCAGCTCACCATATACAGGGCAGAGCACTGAAGCTTTCTTT. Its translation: CASSPYTGQSTEAFF.

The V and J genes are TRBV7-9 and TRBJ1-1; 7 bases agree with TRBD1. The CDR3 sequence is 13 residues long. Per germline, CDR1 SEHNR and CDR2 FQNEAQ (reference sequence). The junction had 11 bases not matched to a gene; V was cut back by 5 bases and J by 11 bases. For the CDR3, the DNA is TGTGCCAGCAGCCGTATCCGACAGGGCGCGGCTTTCTTT. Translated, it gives CASSRIRQGAAFF.

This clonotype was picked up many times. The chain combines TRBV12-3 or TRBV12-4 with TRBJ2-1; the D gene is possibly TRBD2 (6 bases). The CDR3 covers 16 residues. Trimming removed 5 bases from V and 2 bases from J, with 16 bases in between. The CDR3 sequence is CASSPPPGLTYNEQFF. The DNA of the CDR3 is TGTGCCAGCAGTCCCCCCCCGGGACTTACCTACAATGAGCAGTTCTTC.

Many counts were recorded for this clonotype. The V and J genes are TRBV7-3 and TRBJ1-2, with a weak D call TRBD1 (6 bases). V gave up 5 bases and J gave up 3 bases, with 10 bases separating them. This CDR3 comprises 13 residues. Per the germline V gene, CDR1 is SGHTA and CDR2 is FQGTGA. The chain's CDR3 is CASSLDSYYGYTF. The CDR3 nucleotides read TGTGCCAGCAGCCTGGACAGCTACTATGGCTACACCTTC.

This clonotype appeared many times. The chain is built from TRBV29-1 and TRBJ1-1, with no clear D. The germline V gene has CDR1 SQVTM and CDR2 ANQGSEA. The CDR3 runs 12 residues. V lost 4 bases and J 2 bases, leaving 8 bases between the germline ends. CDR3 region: CSVGPANTEAFF. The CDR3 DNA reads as TGCAGCGTTGGCCCCGCTAACACTGAAGCTTTCTTT.

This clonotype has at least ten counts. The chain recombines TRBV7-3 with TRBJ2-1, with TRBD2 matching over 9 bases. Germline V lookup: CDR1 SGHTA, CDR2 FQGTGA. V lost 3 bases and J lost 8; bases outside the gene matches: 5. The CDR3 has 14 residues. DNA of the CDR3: TGTGCCAGCAGCTTTAGCGGGAGTGGCGATGAGCAGTTCTTC. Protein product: CASSFSGSGDEQFF.

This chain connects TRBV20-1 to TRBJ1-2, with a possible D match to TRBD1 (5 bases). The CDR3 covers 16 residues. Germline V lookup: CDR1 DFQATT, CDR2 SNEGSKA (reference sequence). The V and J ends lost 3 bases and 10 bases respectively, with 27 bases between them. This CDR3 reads CSASNQEPGPTIDYTF. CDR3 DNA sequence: TGCAGTGCTAGTAACCAGGAGCCGGGACCGACGATTGACTACACCTTC.

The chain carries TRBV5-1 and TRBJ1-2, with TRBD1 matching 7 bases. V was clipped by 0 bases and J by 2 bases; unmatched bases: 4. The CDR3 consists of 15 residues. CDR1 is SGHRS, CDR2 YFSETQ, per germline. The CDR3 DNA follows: TGCGCCAGCAGCTTGGAGTACAGGGGCAACTATGGCTACACCTTC. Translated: CASSLEYRGNYGYTF.

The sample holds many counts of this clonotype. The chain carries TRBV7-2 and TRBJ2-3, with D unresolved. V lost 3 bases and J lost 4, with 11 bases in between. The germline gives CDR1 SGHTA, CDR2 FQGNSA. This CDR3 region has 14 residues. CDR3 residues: CASSLERRADTQYF. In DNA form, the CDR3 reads TGTGCCAGCAGCTTGGAGCGTAGAGCAGATACGCAGTATTTT.

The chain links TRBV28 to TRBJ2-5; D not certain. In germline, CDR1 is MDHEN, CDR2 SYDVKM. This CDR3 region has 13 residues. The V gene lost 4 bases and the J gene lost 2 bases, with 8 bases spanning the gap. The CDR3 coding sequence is TGTGCCAGCAGTTCACTGGTACAAGAGACCCAGTACTTC. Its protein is CASSSLVQETQYF.

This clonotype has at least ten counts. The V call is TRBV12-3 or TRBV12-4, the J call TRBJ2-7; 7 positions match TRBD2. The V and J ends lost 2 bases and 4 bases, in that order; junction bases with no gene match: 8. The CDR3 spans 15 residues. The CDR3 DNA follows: TGTGCCAGCAGTTTATGGGGAGCGGGGTTATACGAGCAGTACTTC. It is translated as CASSLWGAGLYEQYF.

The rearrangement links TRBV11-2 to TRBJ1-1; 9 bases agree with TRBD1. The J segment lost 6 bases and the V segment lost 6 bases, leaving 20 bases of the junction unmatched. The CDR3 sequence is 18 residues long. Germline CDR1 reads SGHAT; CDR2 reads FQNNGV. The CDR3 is CASRKTPGQGPLGAEAFF. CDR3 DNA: TGTGCCAGCAGAAAGACCCCGGGACAGGGACCCCTTGGGGCTGAAGCTTTCTTT.

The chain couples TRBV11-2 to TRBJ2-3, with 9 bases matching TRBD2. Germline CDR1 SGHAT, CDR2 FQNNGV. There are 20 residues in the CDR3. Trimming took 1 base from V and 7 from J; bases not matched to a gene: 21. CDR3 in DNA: TGTGCCAGCAGCTTAGTAGGCGCGGGAGGGCCCTCGCTACTCATAAATACGCAGTATTTT. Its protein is CASSLVGAGGPSLLINTQYF.

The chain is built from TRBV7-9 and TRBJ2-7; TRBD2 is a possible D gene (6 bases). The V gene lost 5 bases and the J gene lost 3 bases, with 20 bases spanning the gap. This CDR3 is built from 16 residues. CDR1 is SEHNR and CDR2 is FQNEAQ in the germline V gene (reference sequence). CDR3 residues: CASSTRLGGSDYEQYF. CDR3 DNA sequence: TGTGCCAGCAGCACCCGGTTGGGGGGTAGCGACTACGAGCAGTACTTC.

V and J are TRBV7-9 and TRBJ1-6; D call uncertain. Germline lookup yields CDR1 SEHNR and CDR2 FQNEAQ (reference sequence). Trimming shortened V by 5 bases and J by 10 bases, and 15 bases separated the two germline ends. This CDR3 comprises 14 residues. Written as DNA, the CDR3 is TGTGCCAGCAGCAACCCAGGCTGGGAGTCACCCCTCCACTTT. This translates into CASSNPGWESPLHF.